This paragraph covers one TCR beta chain sequence. The antigen is not known. This sample was included in a study of shared clonotypes between healthy human individuals. Study context: Two women and three men aged 18 to 49 served as donors. Study-wide results and limits: Clonotypes shared by all four sorted-subset donors had higher generation probabilities than non-shared clonotypes.

Here immunoSEQ multiplex PCR was the method, and the copy in TCRdb shows in-frame clones only, minus some. The repertoire holds 550,000 to 850,000 clones, with about two thirds as singletons. Looked up from germline, CDR1 is SGHNT and CDR2 is YYREEE (reference sequence). The CDR3 sequence is 13 residues long. The V gene lost 0 bases and the J gene lost 13 bases, with 16 bases spanning the gap. The specimen sequenced was memory CD4+ T cells sorted from blood. The subset: CD45RA-negative fraction. This chain joins TRBV5-4 and TRBJ1-1, with D uncertain. The receptor's source is a woman in her 30s in good health. CDR3 amino acids: CASSLERASVGFF. The DNA of the CDR3 is TGTGCCAGCAGCTTGGAAAGGGCCTCGGTGGGTTTCTTT.